This T cell receptor beta chain comes out of a study of T cell changes during pregnancy in multiple sclerosis. Germline CDR1 reads MNHNS; CDR2 reads SASEGT. This CDR3 has 14 residues. Deletions cut 3 bases from V and 10 bases from J, with 16 bases between. The data were produced by immunoSEQ multiplex PCR, yet TCRdb's version contains in-frame clones alone and is incomplete. Of just under 65,000 clones detected, 90% appear once; the ten largest clones hold 2% to 2.5%. This clonotype originated in a female donor in good health, enrolled as a control in a pregnancy study. This material consisted of peripheral blood, taken in the second trimester of pregnancy. The chain combines TRBV6-1 with TRBJ1-5; D is perhaps TRBD1 (5 bases). The CDR3 here is CASSEGTTGIPQHF. DNA for the CDR3: TGTGCCAGCAGTGAGGGGACTACGGGGATACCCCAGCATTTT.